The 7 T cell receptor beta chains below were found in one sample sequenced in a study of blood T cell repertoires in COVID-19 (dated by TCRdb to between 2020 and 2021). Libraries were prepared through the immunoSEQ multiplex PCR assay. The table was pulled from immuneACCESS by TCRdb, which kept in-frame rearrangements only. Such tables lose some clones; where checked, under half of the loss comes from unresolved V genes, and the rest has no known cause. Within this sample are some 150,000 clones, with more than 75% of them counted one time only. The biggest ten clones account for roughly 4.9% of the sample. Source material: peripheral blood. The receptors were sampled from a human donor in a cohort sampled during active COVID-19.

The V gene is TRBV6-4, the J gene TRBJ1-2, with unresolved D. The V gene's germline CDR1 is MRHNA and CDR2 SNTAGT. This CDR3 contains 16 residues. The ends were cut back, 2 bases at V and 3 bases at J, with 16 bases in the middle. The CDR3 nucleotides are TGTGCCAGCAGTGACACCCCCCAGGCCGAATACTATGGCTACACCTTC. Protein product: CASSDTPQAEYYGYTF.

The CDR3 DNA is TGTGCCAGCAGTGAGTCCAGGATCTCTGGGGCCAACGTCCTGACTTTC. Protein sequence: CASSESRISGANVLTF. The chain links TRBV2 to TRBJ2-6; D ambiguous. V shed 3 bases and J shed 0 bases, with 9 bases lying between them. The CDR3 is 16 amino acids. Germline V gene lookup returns CDR1 SNHLY and CDR2 FYNNEI.

The chain combines TRBV28 with TRBJ1-5, with a possible D match to TRBD1 (5 bases). In germline, CDR1 is MDHEN, CDR2 SYDVKM. The V end lost 7 bases, the J end lost 5 bases, and 12 bases lay between the germline ends. This CDR3 contains 13 residues. For the CDR3, the DNA is TGTGCCAGCACTGACAGACCCTATCAGCCCCAGCATTTT. This translates into CASTDRPYQPQHF.

The chain recombines TRBV19 with TRBJ1-2; D gene ambiguous. Trimming stripped 2 bases from V and 1 base from J, with 2 bases between. CDR1 is LNHDA, CDR2 SQIVND, per germline (reference sequence). This CDR3 contains 12 residues. As DNA, the CDR3 is TGTGCCAGTAGTATACATAACTATGGCTACACCTTC. Amino acid sequence: CASSIHNYGYTF.

V is TRBV30 and J is TRBJ2-3, with D tentatively TRBD2 (6 bases). Germline CDR1 GTSNPN, CDR2 SVGIG (reference sequence). Trimming left V 2 bases short and J 2 bases short, with 11 bases between. The CDR3 spans 14 residues. The CDR3, as DNA: TGTGCCTGGAGTACGGGGGTGGACACAGATACGCAGTATTTT. This codes for CAWSTGVDTDTQYF.

The rearrangement uses TRBV30 and TRBJ2-5; a possible D gene is TRBD1 (5 bases). V was cut by 0 bases and J by 5 bases, with 13 bases left in between. The CDR3 is 14 amino acids. The V gene's germline CDR1 is GTSNPN and CDR2 SVGIG (reference sequence). The CDR3 coding sequence is TGTGCCTGGAGTGTAGATAGGGGTTCGGAGACCCAGTACTTC. Its protein product is CAWSVDRGSETQYF.

This chain joins TRBV21-1 and TRBJ1-1; the table's D call of TRBD1 was not tested on the DNA. TRBV21-1 is flagged as a pseudogene. There are 18 residues in the CDR3. The CDR3 loop is CASSARTGTGGRNTEAFF. The CDR3 nucleotides read TGTGCCAGCAGCGCCCGAACCGGGACAGGCGGGAGGAACACTGAAGCTTTCTTT.